This T cell receptor beta chain was identified in a study of blood T cell repertoires in COVID-19. Overall study: In each case, the material was cDNA or gDNA derived from T cells, B-cell-depleted T cells, or PBMCs.

The CDR3 extends over 13 amino acids. Trimming stripped 0 bases from V and 6 bases from J, with 8 bases between. Germline-derived CDR1 and CDR2 are SGHTA and FQGNSA. Original processing notes: Amplification from reference gene primers served as the basis for estimated nucleated cell counts. Using immunoSEQ multiplex PCR, the repertoire was profiled, and TCRdb retains in-frame clones only, with some absent. That table gives V, J and clone size, and the DNA gave D and trimming. This table holds around 86,000 clones, around four fifths found once. Only a few counts were recorded for this clone. The J gene is TRBJ1-1, the V gene TRBV7-2; D ambiguous. The specimen sequenced was peripheral blood. The receptor was derived from a human donor in a cohort sampled during active COVID-19. The CDR3 DNA is TGTGCCAGCAGCTTAGCGATGCAGGCTGAAGCTTTCTTT. It codes for CASSLAMQAEAFF.